The 19 T cell receptor beta chains listed next were all sequenced from one sample in a study of T-cell reconstitution after alpha-beta-depleted transplantation in children. Unique molecular identifiers were used in preparing the TCRbeta library. TCRdb itself ran the PCR reads through MiXCR, one entry per CDR3 protein. The sample has around 93,000 distinct CDR3 sequences, more than 7% seen once. The sample consisted of PBMCs from the stem cell graft donor, taken from the stem cell graft. These receptors were obtained from a human donor who donated a stem cell graft to a child with congenital amegakaryocytic thrombocytopenia.

Many counts were recorded for this clonotype. The CDR3 loop reads CASSSGGLDTQYF. CDR3 DNA: TGTGCCAGCAGCTCCGGCGGGTTAGATACGCAGTATTTT. The V and J genes are TRBV5-4 and TRBJ2-3; possibly TRBD2 for D (5 bases). This CDR3 region has 13 residues. The germline gives CDR1 SGHNT, CDR2 YYREEE (reference sequence). Trimming took off 3 bases at V and 5 bases at J, with 10 bases between the two ends.

This clonotype was seen at least ten times. The chain joins TRBV2 to TRBJ1-6; tentatively, D is TRBD1 (5 bases). CDR1 and CDR2 (germline): SNHLY, FYNNEI. V lost 2 bases and J 0 bases, leaving 14 bases between the germline ends. The CDR3 covers 18 residues. The CDR3 spells CASSENPPGSSYNSPLHF. CDR3 bases: TGTGCCAGCAGTGAAAATCCCCCAGGGAGCTCCTATAATTCACCCCTCCACTTT. The variable domain in full, with the rest retrieved from reference TRBV2 and TRBJ1-6, is EPEVTQTPSHQVTQMGQEVILRCVPISNHLYFYWYRQILGQKVEFLVSFYNNEISEKSEIFDDQFSVERPDGSNFTLKIRSTKLEDSAMYFCASSENPPGSSYNSPLHFGNGTRLTVT.

Many counts were recorded for this clonotype. The chain links TRBV4-3 to TRBJ2-3; a weak D match, TRBD2 (5 bases). The CDR3 runs 16 residues. V was trimmed by 3 bases and J by 2 bases, leaving 15 bases between them. CDR1 LGHNA and CDR2 YSLEER come from the germline V gene. The CDR3 DNA is TGCGCCAGCAGCCAGGGAGTAAGGTACCCCACAGATACGCAGTATTTT. Its translation is CASSQGVRYPTDTQYF.

This clonotype was picked up a small number of times. V gene TRBV5-1 combines with J gene TRBJ2-1; 12 bases are a match to TRBD2. The CDR3 covers 15 residues. Germline CDR1 reads SGHRS; CDR2 reads YFSETQ. Losses at the gene ends were 3 bases for V and 9 bases for J; bases not matched to a gene: 7. The CDR3 region is CASSSPSGGAFEQFF. The CDR3 DNA is TGCGCCAGCAGCTCCCCTAGCGGGGGGGCGTTTGAGCAGTTCTTC.

This clonotype was seen many times. This chain uses TRBV7-6 with TRBJ1-4, with D perhaps TRBD1 (5 bases). In germline, CDR1 is SGHVS, CDR2 FNYEAQ. The germline V and J ends were trimmed by 1 base and 4 bases, with 10 bases remaining between them. The CDR3 runs to 15 residues. The chain's CDR3 is CASSLERGFNEKLFF. CDR3 in DNA: TGTGCCAGCAGCTTAGAGAGGGGATTTAATGAAAAACTGTTTTTT.

As for this clonotype: With a much larger clone just one base away, this may be a read error. This is likely a read error, given that the CDR3 carries no conserved phenylalanine or tryptophan at its end. The gene calls are TRBV5-1 and TRBJ2-1, with D perhaps TRBD1 or TRBD2 (5 bases each). The germline gives CDR1 SGHRS, CDR2 YFSETQ. V was pared by 7 bases and J by 8 bases, with 22 bases between. This CDR3 has 15 residues. CDR3 coding DNA: TGCGCCAGCGCCCACAATTTCGGGGCCCGGTATGAGCAGTTCTTG. This sequence encodes CASAHNFGARYEQFL.

This clonotype occurred many times. The chain employs TRBV27 and TRBJ2-3; 7 bases align to TRBD2. The CDR3 sequence is 15 residues long. Unmatched junction bases numbered 13, after V lost 6 bases and J lost 7 bases. Germline V CDR1 and CDR2: MNHEY, SMNVEV (reference sequence). In DNA form, the CDR3 reads TGTGCCAGCAGCCATATAGCGGGTCCGGGAAATACGCAGTATTTT. Encoded protein: CASSHIAGPGNTQYF.

This clonotype has at least ten counts. DNA for the CDR3: TGTGCCAGCAGGAAGCGGGAGGGTTCCAATGAGCAGTTCTTC. It specifies CASRKREGSNEQFF. The chain uses TRBV12-3 or TRBV12-4 and TRBJ2-1; 10 positions match TRBD2. V was clipped by 6 bases and J by 6 bases; unmatched bases: 5. The CDR3 is 14 amino acids.

This clonotype was seen repeatedly, ten times or more. The chain has TRBV11-2 and TRBJ1-1; D is unclear. Per germline, CDR1 SGHAT and CDR2 FQNNGV. The CDR3 is 11 amino acids. Trimming cost V 5 bases and J 10 bases, with 11 bases left between them. CDR3 in DNA: TGTGCCAGCAGCCATTATGAAGTAGCTTTCTTT. It yields the protein CASSHYEVAFF.

This clonotype has a count of ten or more. This chain connects TRBV7-9 to TRBJ2-1; TRBD1 might be the D (7 bases). Germline V gene lookup returns CDR1 SEHNR and CDR2 FQNEAQ (reference sequence). The CDR3 spans 15 residues. The V end was cut by 2 bases, the J end by 2 bases, with 10 bases between. The CDR3 spells CASSLSRGAYNEQFF. The CDR3 DNA sequence: TGTGCCAGCAGCTTATCCAGGGGGGCCTACAATGAGCAGTTCTTC.

This clonotype has ten or more counts. The rearrangement uses TRBV10-3 and TRBJ2-2; perhaps TRBD1 as D (6 bases). This CDR3 spans 18 amino acids. The germline gives CDR1 ENHRY, CDR2 SYGVKD. The V end was cut by 3 bases, the J end by 2 bases, with 19 bases between. CDR3 nucleotides: TGTGCCATCAGTGATACAGGGCGACCCCCCCTAAACACCGGGGAGCTGTTTTTT. This encodes CAISDTGRPPLNTGELFF.

On this clonotype itself: Relative to the germline gene, one junction end is altered; a read error may explain this. J is TRBJ2-5 and V is TRBV29-1; D tentatively fits TRBD1 or TRBD2 (5 bases each). Germline CDR1 is SQVTM and CDR2 is ANQGSEA. CDR3 size: 13 residues. Here the CDR3 reads CSAPGPVQETQNF. CDR3 DNA sequence: TGCAGCGCCCCGGGACCAGTCCAAGAGACCCAGAACTTC.

This clonotype was counted at least ten times. The chain uses TRBV5-1 and TRBJ2-1; D is uncertain. V lost 0 bases, J lost 9 bases, and 13 bases lay in between. This CDR3 contains 14 residues. Germline CDR1 reads SGHRS; CDR2 reads YFSETQ. The CDR3 sequence: CASSLDGLNSEQFF. For the CDR3, the DNA is TGCGCCAGCAGCTTGGATGGGCTTAATAGTGAGCAGTTCTTC.

V and J are TRBV28 and TRBJ1-1; D gene uncertain. CDR3 size: 15 residues. V dropped 5 bases and J dropped 1 base, with 14 bases sitting between them. Germline CDR1 is MDHEN and CDR2 is SYDVKM. The CDR3 spells CASSHYQAGNTEAFF. CDR3 sequence (DNA): TGTGCCAGCAGTCACTATCAGGCGGGGAACACTGAAGCTTTCTTT. The whole variable domain, filled in from reference TRBV28 and TRBJ1-1, reads DVKVTQSSRYLVKRTGEKVFLECVQDMDHENMFWYRQDPGLGLRLIYFSYDVKMKEKGDIPEGYSVSREKKERFSLILESASTNQTSMYLCASSHYQAGNTEAFFGQGTRLTVV.

At least ten counts were recorded for this clonotype. The chain has TRBV6-1 and TRBJ2-1; maybe TRBD2 (5 bases). Germline CDR1 is MNHNS and CDR2 is SASEGT. Trimming removed 1 base at V and 7 bases at J, with 8 bases between. The CDR3 extends over 13 amino acids. CDR3 in DNA: TGTGCCAGCAGTGAAGTAGCGATAAATGAGCAGTTCTTC. Amino acid sequence: CASSEVAINEQFF.

Many counts were recorded for this clonotype. The chain recombines TRBV18 with TRBJ1-1, with D possibly matching TRBD1 (5 bases). The CDR3 is 16 residues long. V lost 0 bases and J 1 base, leaving 12 bases between the germline ends. Per the germline V gene, CDR1 is KGHSH and CDR2 is LQKENI. The DNA for the CDR3 is TGTGCCAGCTCACCACCGCGACAGACTACGAACACTGAAGCTTTCTTT. It codes for CASSPPRQTTNTEAFF.

This clonotype was detected many times. The genes are TRBV21-1 and TRBJ2-5; no DNA check was done on the table's D call, TRBD2. TRBV21-1 is recorded as a pseudogene. The CDR3 length is 16 residues. The CDR3 region has the DNA TGTGCCAGCAGCGGTATGCTAGCGGGGGGGCCGGAGACCCAGTACTTC. It specifies CASSGMLAGGPETQYF.

The chain has TRBV12-3 or TRBV12-4 and TRBJ2-1; 11 bases fit TRBD2. The ends lost 2 bases at V and 8 bases at J; junction bases unmatched: 2. This CDR3 is 14 amino acids long. CDR3 residues: CASSLLAGGDEQFF. CDR3 bases: TGTGCCAGCAGTTTACTAGCGGGGGGAGATGAGCAGTTCTTC.

The sample holds many counts of this clonotype. The rearrangement joins TRBV12-3 or TRBV12-4 to TRBJ1-1, with a possible D match to TRBD1 (5 bases). The V end was cut by 4 bases, the J end by 3 bases, with 9 bases between. The CDR3 spans 13 residues. The DNA for the CDR3 is TGTGCCAGCAGTTACGAGACAGACACTGAAGCTTTCTTT. Amino acids: CASSYETDTEAFF.